The rows below give T cell receptor beta chains drawn from one sample of a study of cytomegalovirus exposure and HLA in healthy donors. The repertoire was sequenced with immunoSEQ multiplex PCR; TCRdb's copy has only in-frame clones and lacks some. This sample carries about 90,000 clones, about four fifths of them seen once, and the ten largest clones take roughly 2.2%. Sequencing used PBMCs. These receptors were collected from a man aged 18 to 29 in good health and CMV-seronegative. The CDR3 runs from the conserved cysteine through the conserved F or W. D genes are given only for firm matches. Size is omitted from some rows. Given values are once, few, many or a class for expanded clones.

>TRBJ1-4|TRBV27|TRBD1|-
CASSPTGSRLEKLFF
TGTGCCAGCAGCCCGACAGGGTCTCGCTTGGAAAAACTGTTTTTT
>TRBJ1-1|TRBV6-1|-|-
CASTQLEAFF
TGTGCCAGCACACAGCTTGAAGCTTTCTTT
>TRBJ1-1|TRBV5-4|TRBD1|-
CASSSRTGGNTEAFF
TGTGCCAGCAGCTCTAGGACAGGGGGAAACACTGAAGCTTTCTTT
>TRBJ2-1|TRBV5-1|TRBD2|few
CASSPKLAGVYNEQFF
TGCGCCAGCAGCCCAAAACTAGCGGGAGTTTACAATGAGCAGTTCTTC
>TRBJ1-2|TRBV5-4|-|-
CASSLGSNYGYTF
TGTGCCAGCAGCTTGGGGAGTAACTATGGCTACACCTTC
>TRBJ2-1|TRBV7-2|-|few
CASSLNRLQFF
TGTGCCAGCAGCTTAAACCGACTACAGTTCTTC
>TRBJ1-6|TRBV7-2|-|-
CASTGTSSSYNSPLHF
TGTGCCAGCACCGGGACATCGAGCTCCTATAATTCACCCCTCCACTTT
>TRBJ2-1|TRBV30|-|-
CAWGRNEQFF
TGTGCCTGGGGGAGGAATGAGCAGTTCTTC
>TRBJ2-7|TRBV25-1|TRBD1|-
CASSRTDRYSYEQYF
TGTGCCAGCAGCCGGACGGACAGGTACTCCTACGAGCAGTACTTC
>TRBJ1-1|TRBV2|TRBD1|-
CASSGQGYTEAFF
TGTGCCAGCAGTGGACAGGGCTACACTGAAGCTTTCTTT
>TRBJ1-1|TRBV30|-|-
CAWRAYDRPEAFF
TGTGCCTGGAGGGCGTACGACAGGCCCGAAGCTTTCTTT
>TRBJ2-7|TRBV29-1|TRBD2|few
CSVGGGGYEQYF
TGCAGCGTTGGGGGGGGAGGGTACGAGCAGTACTTC
>TRBJ2-5|TRBV6-5|TRBD1|-
CASSSRQGRQETQYF
TGTGCCAGCAGTTCCCGACAGGGGCGGCAAGAGACCCAGTACTTC
>TRBJ1-1|TRBV27|-|-
CASSRGNRRNTEAFF
TGTGCCAGCAGTCGGGGGAACAGGAGGAACACTGAAGCTTTCTTT
>TRBJ1-2|TRBV27|TRBD1|-
CASSSLTGLDGGYTF
TGTGCCAGCAGTTCCCTGACAGGGCTGGATGGCGGCTACACCTTC
>TRBJ1-1|TRBV29-1|TRBD1|-
CSVVTGDSNTEAFF
TGCAGCGTTGTGACAGGGGACTCAAACACTGAAGCTTTCTTT
>TRBJ2-7|TRBV10-3|TRBD1|-
CAIRGQGTTDEQYF
TGTGCCATCAGGGGACAGGGAACGACGGACGAGCAGTACTTC
>TRBJ2-7|TRBV7-7|TRBD1|-
CASSLTGGYEQYF
TGTGCTAGCAGCTTAACAGGGGGCTACGAGCAGTACTTC
>TRBJ2-2|TRBV11-1|TRBD1|once
CASSQGQPNTGELFF
TGTGCCAGCAGCCAGGGACAGCCTAACACCGGGGAGCTGTTTTTT
>TRBJ2-3|TRBV2|TRBD2|-
CASRRGGTSGLRTDTQYF
TGTGCCAGCAGGCGGGGGGGGACTAGCGGACTGCGCACAGATACGCAGTATTTT
>TRBJ2-2|TRBV2|TRBD2|-
CASRLTSATGELFF
TGTGCCAGCAGGCTGACTAGCGCCACCGGGGAGCTGTTTTTT
>TRBJ1-6|TRBV5-4|-|-
CASSFRLVGISNSPLHF
TGTGCCAGCAGCTTTCGCCTCGTTGGCATTTCTAATTCACCCCTCCACTTT
>TRBJ2-7|TRBV30|-|few
CAWRGDSRIYEQYF
TGTGCCTGGAGGGGGGACTCACGGATCTACGAGCAGTACTTC
>TRBJ2-6|TRBV19|-|few
CASSGSAASGANVLTF
TGTGCCAGTAGCGGGAGTGCGGCAAGTGGGGCCAACGTCCTGACTTTC